These 26 T cell receptor beta chains came from one sample sequenced in a study of blood T cell repertoires in COVID-19. Here immunoSEQ multiplex PCR was the method, and the copy in TCRdb shows in-frame clones only, minus some. The data contain 250,000 to 350,000 clones, 90% of them seen just once; the ten biggest clones take up approximately 1.5%. The sequencing input was PBMCs or T cells enriched from blood (not recorded which). The receptors come from a woman aged 18-29 years with acute COVID-19.

The rearrangement joins TRBV28 to TRBJ1-3; 8 nucleotides line up with TRBD1. The ends lost 1 base at V and 3 bases at J; junction bases unmatched: 8. Germline V CDR1 and CDR2: MDHEN, SYDVKM. The CDR3 extends over 17 amino acids. The CDR3 loop reads CASSLLGQGASGNTIYF. The DNA for the CDR3 is TGTGCCAGCAGTTTATTGGGCCAGGGGGCGAGTGGAAACACCATATATTTT.

This rearrangement joins TRBV10-3 to TRBJ2-5; the match to TRBD1 covers 7 bases. Germline V gives CDR1 ENHRY, CDR2 SYGVKD. Trimming at V came to 8 bases and at J to 1 base, leaving 7 bases not matched to a gene. The CDR3 is made up of 14 amino acids. The CDR3 loop is CAIARQGPQETQYF. The DNA of the CDR3 is TGTGCCATCGCGAGACAGGGCCCCCAAGAGACCCAGTACTTC.

CDR3 DNA: TGTGCCAGCAAGGGAGACCGCAATCAGCCCCAGCATTTT. Translation gives CASKGDRNQPQHF. V and J are TRBV2 and TRBJ1-5; D unresolved. This CDR3 spans 13 amino acids. Trimming removed 7 bases from V and 2 bases from J, with 9 bases in between. Germline V gene data show CDR1 as SNHLY and CDR2 as FYNNEI.

The chain combines TRBV12-3 or TRBV12-4 with TRBJ2-6; no firm D call. This CDR3 is 13 amino acids long. Trimming took 5 bases from V and 4 from J, leaving 6 bases between them. Here the CDR3 reads CASSLPGANVLTF. Here the CDR3 DNA reads TGTGCCAGCAGTCTACCCGGGGCCAACGTCCTGACTTTC.

This sequence joins TRBV28 and TRBJ2-7; D is possibly TRBD2 (6 bases). The germline V and J ends were trimmed by 7 bases and 3 bases, with 16 bases remaining between them. This CDR3 contains 14 residues. Germline-derived CDR1 and CDR2 are MDHEN and SYDVKM. CDR3 region: CASTAGQGGYEQYF. The CDR3 region has the DNA TGTGCCAGCACCGCCGGTCAGGGAGGCTACGAGCAGTACTTC.

This clone has only one observation. V usage is TRBV7-9 and J usage is TRBJ2-5, with 9 bases lining up with TRBD1. Per the germline V gene, CDR1 is SEHNR and CDR2 is FQNEAQ (reference sequence). The trim removed 5 bases at V and 13 bases at J, leaving 14 bases unmatched. The CDR3 sequence is 14 residues long. The CDR3 bases are TGTGCCAGCAGCGAGGGACAGGGATCACCGTCGGGGTACTTC. Amino acids: CASSEGQGSPSGYF.

The rearrangement links TRBV18 to TRBJ2-3; weak D call: TRBD2 (6 bases). From germline, CDR1 is KGHSH and CDR2 LQKENI. The V and J ends lost 0 bases and 4 bases respectively, with 8 bases between them. The CDR3 contains 14 residues. CDR3 residues: CASSPPGLPDTQYF. The DNA of the CDR3 is TGTGCCAGCTCACCACCGGGACTCCCAGATACGCAGTATTTT. Complete variable domain (other parts from reference TRBV18 and TRBJ2-3): NAGVMQNPRHLVRRRGQEARLRCSPMKGHSHVYWYRQLPEEGLKFMVYLQKENIIDESGMPKERFSAEFPKEGPSILRIQQVVRGDSAAYFCASSPPGLPDTQYFGPGTRLTVL.

The V call is TRBV21-1, the J call TRBJ1-6. TRBV21-1 is a documented pseudogene. This CDR3 has 21 amino acids. CDR3 DNA sequence: TGTGCCAGCAGCAAAGAAGGTCAGGACTTAAACCCGAGCTCCTATAATTCACCCCTCCACTTT. This sequence encodes CASSKEGQDLNPSSYNSPLHF.

This chain links TRBV19 with TRBJ2-1, with 7 bases that match TRBD2. Germline V gene lookup returns CDR1 LNHDA and CDR2 SQIVND (reference sequence). After removal of 3 bases from V and 4 bases from J, the junction contained 6 bases not matched to a gene. The CDR3 has 15 amino acids. The CDR3 spells CASSIGGSGYNEQFF. CDR3 bases: TGTGCCAGTAGTATTGGCGGGAGTGGGTACAATGAGCAGTTCTTC.

This sequence joins TRBV18 and TRBJ1-5, with no clear D. Germline CDR1 KGHSH, CDR2 LQKENI. The CDR3 runs to 16 residues. The ends were cut back, 2 bases at V and 0 bases at J, with 11 bases in the middle. The CDR3 loop reads CASSPGREYSNQPQHF. CDR3 nucleotide sequence: TGTGCCAGCTCACCAGGTCGAGAATATAGCAATCAGCCCCAGCATTTT.

The V and J genes are TRBV7-2 and TRBJ2-3; TRBD2 is a possible D gene (5 bases). V was cut by 1 base and J by 6 bases, with 14 bases left in between. This CDR3 comprises 15 residues. CDR1 and CDR2 (germline): SGHTA, FQGNSA. The CDR3 region has the DNA TGTGCCAGCAGCTTAGGCGGGTCGGATTGGGATACGCAGTATTTT. Amino acid sequence: CASSLGGSDWDTQYF.

The J gene is TRBJ1-1, the V gene TRBV12-3 or TRBV12-4; D not resolved. The CDR3 contains 12 residues. The V gene lost 6 bases and the J gene lost 4 bases, with 9 bases spanning the gap. The CDR3 loop reads CASSTWATEAFF. DNA of the CDR3: TGTGCCAGCAGCACCTGGGCCACTGAAGCTTTCTTT.

J is TRBJ1-3 and V is TRBV4-1; D is unclear. The germline CDR1 and CDR2 sequences are MGHRA and YSYEKL. The CDR3 runs 15 residues. Trimming took off 3 bases at V and 0 bases at J, with 9 bases between the two ends. The CDR3 region has the DNA TGCGCCAGCAGCCAGGCCAGGAACTCTGGAAACACCATATATTTT. Translated: CASSQARNSGNTIYF.

V gene TRBV10-3 combines with J gene TRBJ2-5, with D possibly matching TRBD2 (6 bases). V was trimmed by 3 bases and J by 1 base, leaving 9 bases between them. There are 14 residues in the CDR3. Germline CDR1 reads ENHRY; CDR2 reads SYGVKD. As DNA, the CDR3 is TGTGCCATCAGTGAACCGGGACTCCAAGAGACCCAGTACTTC. This gives the protein CAISEPGLQETQYF.

The chain's CDR3 is CASSQGTFRYEQYF. The CDR3 DNA is TGTGCCAGCAGCCAAGGGACATTTCGGTACGAGCAGTACTTC. The chain is built from TRBV6-5 and TRBJ2-7; D is perhaps TRBD1 (6 bases). The V end was cut by 6 bases, the J end by 4 bases, with 16 bases between. This CDR3 has 14 amino acids. The germline gives CDR1 MNHEY, CDR2 SVGAGI.

The V call is TRBV13, the J call TRBJ2-1, with D possibly matching TRBD1 (8 bases). Germline assignment: CDR1 PRHDT and CDR2 FYEKMQ (reference sequence). Trimming removed 0 bases at V and 1 base at J, with 28 bases between. There are 22 residues in the CDR3. The CDR3 is CASSLGLGAGGLREESYNEQFF. The DNA of the CDR3 is TGTGCCAGCAGCTTAGGCCTGGGGGCAGGGGGCCTCCGGGAGGAATCCTACAATGAGCAGTTCTTC.

The chain carries TRBV19 and TRBJ2-2; maybe TRBD2 (6 bases). CDR3 length: 15 residues. V was shortened by 3 bases and J by 1 base, with 9 bases between the two germline ends. Per the germline V gene, CDR1 is LNHDA and CDR2 is SQIVND (reference sequence). CDR3 coding DNA: TGTGCCAGTAGTATCCCGCGGGAGAACACCGGGGAGCTGTTTTTT. It specifies CASSIPRENTGELFF.

The sample holds a few counts of this clone. The chain employs TRBV6-5 and TRBJ1-4; D is unresolved. Germline assignment: CDR1 MNHEY and CDR2 SVGAGI. V lost 7 bases to trimming and J lost 5 bases, with 14 bases between them. This CDR3 contains 14 residues. The CDR3 DNA reads TGTGCCAGCATTTATGGGCCGCAAAATGAAAAACTGTTTTTT. It specifies CASIYGPQNEKLFF.

The chain uses TRBV18 and TRBJ1-5; the match to TRBD1 covers 9 bases. Germline V gene sequence: CDR1 KGHSH, CDR2 LQKENI. V lost 6 bases to trimming and J lost 5 bases; unmatched junction nucleotides: 8. This CDR3 is built from 15 residues. This CDR3 reads CASSLGTGPDQPQHF. The CDR3 DNA reads TGTGCCAGCTCCCTCGGGACAGGGCCGGATCAGCCCCAGCATTTT.

This clone was recorded only once. This sequence joins TRBV10-2 and TRBJ2-7; 9 nucleotides match TRBD2. V shed 5 bases and J 2 bases; nucleotides not matched to a gene: 7. The V gene's germline CDR1 is WSHSY and CDR2 SAAADI. The CDR3 has 15 amino acids. The CDR3 sequence is CASSRVAGDTYEQYF. Here the CDR3 DNA reads TGCGCCAGCAGTAGAGTAGCGGGAGATACCTACGAGCAGTACTTC.

The chain combines TRBV6-1 with TRBJ1-5; the match to TRBD1 covers 8 bases. CDR3 size: 16 residues. The germline V gene has CDR1 MNHNS and CDR2 SASEGT. Trimming cost V 2 bases and J 5 bases; bases outside gene matches: 8. DNA for the CDR3: TGTGCCAGCAGTGAACAAGGACAGGGTAGGCATCAGCCCCAGCATTTT. It is translated as CASSEQGQGRHQPQHF.

V is TRBV9 and J is TRBJ2-5, with D maybe TRBD1 (5 bases). The CDR3 covers 14 residues. Trimming removed 0 bases at V and 1 base at J, with 7 bases between. Per the germline V gene, CDR1 is SGDLS and CDR2 is YYNGEE. Here the CDR3 reads CASSVGQIQETQYF. For the CDR3, the DNA is TGTGCCAGCAGCGTAGGACAGATCCAAGAGACCCAGTACTTC.

The chain is built from TRBV7-9 and TRBJ2-3; D possibly corresponds to TRBD2 (5 bases). Trimming took 6 bases from V and 0 from J, leaving 13 bases between them. CDR3 length equals 15 residues. The germline gives CDR1 SEHNR, CDR2 FQNEAQ (reference sequence). The CDR3 DNA reads TGTGCCAGCAGACTCGACGGGGAAAGCACAGATACGCAGTATTTT. The encoded protein is CASRLDGESTDTQYF.

The genes are TRBV4-1 and TRBJ2-1, with D perhaps matching TRBD2 (6 bases). CDR1 is MGHRA and CDR2 is YSYEKL in the germline V gene. This CDR3 is 15 amino acids long. Trimming took 6 bases from V and 1 from J, leaving 13 bases between them. CDR3 in DNA: TGCGCCAGCAGGCCTGAGGGAGGTTCCTACAATGAGCAGTTCTTC. Translated: CASRPEGGSYNEQFF.

This chain joins TRBV10-3 and TRBJ2-2, with TRBD2 identical over 7 bases. The ends lost 3 bases at V and 8 bases at J; junction bases unmatched: 6. The CDR3 is 14 residues long. CDR1 and CDR2 from the germline V gene are ENHRY and SYGVKD. The DNA of the CDR3 is TGTGCCATCAGTGAATCACTTAGCGGGGGGGAGCTGTTTTTT. Residues: CAISESLSGGELFF.

The chain uses TRBV19 and TRBJ1-3, with D possibly being TRBD1 (5 bases). V dropped 10 bases and J dropped 0 bases, with 28 bases sitting between them. Germline values: CDR1 LNHDA, CDR2 SQIVND (reference sequence). The CDR3 extends over 19 amino acids. The CDR3 here is CAIRPKRMARQSSGNTIYF. The CDR3 coding sequence is TGTGCCATTAGACCCAAGAGAATGGCTAGACAGAGCTCTGGAAACACCATATATTTT.